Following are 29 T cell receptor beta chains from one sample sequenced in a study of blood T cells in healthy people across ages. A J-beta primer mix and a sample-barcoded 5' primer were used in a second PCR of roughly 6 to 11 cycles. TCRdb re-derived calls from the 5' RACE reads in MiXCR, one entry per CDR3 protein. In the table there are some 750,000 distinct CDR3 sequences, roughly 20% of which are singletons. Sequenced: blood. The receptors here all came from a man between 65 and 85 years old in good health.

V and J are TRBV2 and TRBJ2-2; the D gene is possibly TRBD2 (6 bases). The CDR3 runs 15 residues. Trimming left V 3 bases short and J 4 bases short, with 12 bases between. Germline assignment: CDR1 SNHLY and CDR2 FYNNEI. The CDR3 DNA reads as TGTGCCAGCAGTGAGTTCCCGGGAGTCACCGGGGAGCTGTTTTTT. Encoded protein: CASSEFPGVTGELFF. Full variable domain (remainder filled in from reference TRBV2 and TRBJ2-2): EPEVTQTPSHQVTQMGQEVILRCVPISNHLYFYWYRQILGQKVEFLVSFYNNEISEKSEIFDDQFSVERPDGSNFTLKIRSTKLEDSAMYFCASSEFPGVTGELFFGEGSRLTVL.

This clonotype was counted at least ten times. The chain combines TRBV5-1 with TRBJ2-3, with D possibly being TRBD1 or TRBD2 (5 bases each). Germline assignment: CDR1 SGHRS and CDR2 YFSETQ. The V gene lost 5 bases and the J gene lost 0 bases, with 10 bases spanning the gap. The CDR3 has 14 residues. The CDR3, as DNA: TGCGCCAGCAGTCGGGACGGGAGCACAGATACGCAGTATTTT. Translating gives CASSRDGSTDTQYF.

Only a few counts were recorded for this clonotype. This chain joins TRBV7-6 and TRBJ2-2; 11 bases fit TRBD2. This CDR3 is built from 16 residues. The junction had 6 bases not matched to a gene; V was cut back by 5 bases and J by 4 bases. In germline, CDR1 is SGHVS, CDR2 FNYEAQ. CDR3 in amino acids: CASSLTSGSITGELFF. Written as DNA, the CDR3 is TGTGCCAGCAGCCTAACTAGCGGGAGTATCACCGGGGAGCTGTTTTTT.

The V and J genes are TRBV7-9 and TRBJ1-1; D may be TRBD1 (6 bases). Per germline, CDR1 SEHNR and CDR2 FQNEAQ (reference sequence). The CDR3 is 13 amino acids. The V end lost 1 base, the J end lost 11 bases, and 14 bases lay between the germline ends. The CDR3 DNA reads TGTGCCAGCAGCTTAGGGACCTCAGGGGAGGCTTTCTTT. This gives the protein CASSLGTSGEAFF.

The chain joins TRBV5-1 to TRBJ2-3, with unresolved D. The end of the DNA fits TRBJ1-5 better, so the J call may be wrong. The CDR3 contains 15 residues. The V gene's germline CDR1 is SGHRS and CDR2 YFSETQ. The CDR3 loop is CASSLTSGSSDTQHF. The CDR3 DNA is TGCGCCAGCAGCTTAACTAGCGGGAGTTCAGATACGCAGCATTTT.

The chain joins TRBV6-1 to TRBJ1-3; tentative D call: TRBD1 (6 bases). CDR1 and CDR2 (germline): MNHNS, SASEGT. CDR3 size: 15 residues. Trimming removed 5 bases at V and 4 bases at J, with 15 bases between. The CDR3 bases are TGTGCCAGCAGTCTGGACAGCGCTAGAGGAAACACCATATATTTT. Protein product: CASSLDSARGNTIYF.

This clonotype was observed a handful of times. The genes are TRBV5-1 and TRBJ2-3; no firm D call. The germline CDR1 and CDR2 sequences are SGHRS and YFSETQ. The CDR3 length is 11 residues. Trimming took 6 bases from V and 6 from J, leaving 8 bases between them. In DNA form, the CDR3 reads TGCGCCAGCAAGCTGGGTGATACGCAGTATTTT. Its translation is CASKLGDTQYF.

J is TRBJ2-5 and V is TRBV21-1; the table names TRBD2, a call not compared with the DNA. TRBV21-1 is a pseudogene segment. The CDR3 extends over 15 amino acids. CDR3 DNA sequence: TGTGCCAGCAGCAAAATGGAGTGGCGGGAAGAGACCCAGTACTTC. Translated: CASSKMEWREETQYF.

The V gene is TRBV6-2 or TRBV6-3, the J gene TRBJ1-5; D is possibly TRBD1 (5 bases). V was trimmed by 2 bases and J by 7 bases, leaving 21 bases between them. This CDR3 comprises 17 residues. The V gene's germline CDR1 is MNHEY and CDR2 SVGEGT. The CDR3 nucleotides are TGTGCCAGCAGTTACGACGCGGACACAGGAAAGAGGCAGCCCCAGCATTTT. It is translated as CASSYDADTGKRQPQHF.

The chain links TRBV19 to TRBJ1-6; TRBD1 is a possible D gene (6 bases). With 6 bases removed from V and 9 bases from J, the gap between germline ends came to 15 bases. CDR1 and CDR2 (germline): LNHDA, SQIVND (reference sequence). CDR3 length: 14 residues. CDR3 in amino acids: CASRPTGVGSPLHF. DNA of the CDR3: TGTGCCAGTAGGCCGACAGGAGTGGGTTCACCCCTCCACTTT.

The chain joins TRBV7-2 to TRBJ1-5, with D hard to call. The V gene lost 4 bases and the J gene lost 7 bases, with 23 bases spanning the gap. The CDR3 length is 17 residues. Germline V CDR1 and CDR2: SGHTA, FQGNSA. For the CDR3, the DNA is TGTGCCAGCAGCTCTTCCCGATCGGGTCGCCCGAGGCAGCCCCAGCATTTT. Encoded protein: CASSSSRSGRPRQPQHF.

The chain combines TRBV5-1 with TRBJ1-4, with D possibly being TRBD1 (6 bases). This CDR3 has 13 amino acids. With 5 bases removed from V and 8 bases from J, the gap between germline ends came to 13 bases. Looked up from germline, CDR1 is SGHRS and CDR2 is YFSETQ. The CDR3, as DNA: TGCGCCAGCAGTTCGGGACACGACGAAAAACTGTTTTTT. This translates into CASSSGHDEKLFF.

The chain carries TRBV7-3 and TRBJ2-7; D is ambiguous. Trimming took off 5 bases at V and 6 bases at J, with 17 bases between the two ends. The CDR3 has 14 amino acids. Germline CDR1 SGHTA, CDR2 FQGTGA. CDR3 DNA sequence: TGTGCCAGCAGCCCAGGTGGTGCGGTGGGCGAGCAGTACTTC. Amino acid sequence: CASSPGGAVGEQYF.

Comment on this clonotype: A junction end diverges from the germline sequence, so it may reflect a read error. Here the CDR3 DNA reads TGCAGCGCTGAAACAGGGAGCAACACTGAAGCTTTCTTT. The encoded protein is CSAETGSNTEAFF. The chain is built from TRBV29-1 and TRBJ1-1, with D tentatively TRBD1 (6 bases). CDR3 length equals 13 residues. Per germline, CDR1 SQVTM and CDR2 ANQGSEA.

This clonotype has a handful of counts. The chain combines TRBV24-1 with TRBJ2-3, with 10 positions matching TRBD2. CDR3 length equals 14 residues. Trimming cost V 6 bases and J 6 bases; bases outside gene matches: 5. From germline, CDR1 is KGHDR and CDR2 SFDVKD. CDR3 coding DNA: TGTGCCACCAGTCTTACTAGCGGGATGGATACGCAGTATTTT. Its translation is CATSLTSGMDTQYF.

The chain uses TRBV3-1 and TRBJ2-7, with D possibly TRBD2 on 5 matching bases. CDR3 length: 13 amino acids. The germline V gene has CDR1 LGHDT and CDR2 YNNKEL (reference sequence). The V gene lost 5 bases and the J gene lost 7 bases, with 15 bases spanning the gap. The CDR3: CASSDRRGWEQYF. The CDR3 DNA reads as TGTGCCAGCAGCGATAGACGGGGATGGGAGCAGTACTTC.

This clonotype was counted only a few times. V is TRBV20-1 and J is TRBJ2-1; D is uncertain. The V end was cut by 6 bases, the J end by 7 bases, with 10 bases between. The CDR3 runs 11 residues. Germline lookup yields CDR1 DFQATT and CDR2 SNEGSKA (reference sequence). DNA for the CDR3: TGCAGTGCAGGAGATTGGAATGAGCAGTTCTTC. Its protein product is CSAGDWNEQFF.

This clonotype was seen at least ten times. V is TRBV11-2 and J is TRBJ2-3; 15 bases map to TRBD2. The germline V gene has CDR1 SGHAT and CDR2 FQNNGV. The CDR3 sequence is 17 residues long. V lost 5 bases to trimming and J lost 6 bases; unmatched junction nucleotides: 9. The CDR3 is CASSLWTSGGALDTQYF. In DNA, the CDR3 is TGTGCCAGCAGCCTATGGACTAGCGGGGGGGCATTGGATACGCAGTATTTT.

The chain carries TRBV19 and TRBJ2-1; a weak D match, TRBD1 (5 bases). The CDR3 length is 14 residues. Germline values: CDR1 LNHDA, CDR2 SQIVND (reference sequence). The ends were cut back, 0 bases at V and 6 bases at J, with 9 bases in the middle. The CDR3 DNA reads TGTGCCAGTAGTATAGACAGGGTCGGCAATGAGCAGTTCTTC. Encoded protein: CASSIDRVGNEQFF.

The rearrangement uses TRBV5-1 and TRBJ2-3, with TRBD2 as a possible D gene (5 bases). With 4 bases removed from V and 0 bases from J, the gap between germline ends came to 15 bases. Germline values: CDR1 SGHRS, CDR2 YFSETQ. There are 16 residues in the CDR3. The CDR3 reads CASSPPSISSTDTQYF. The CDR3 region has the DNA TGCGCCAGCAGCCCCCCTAGCATTTCTAGCACAGATACGCAGTATTTT.

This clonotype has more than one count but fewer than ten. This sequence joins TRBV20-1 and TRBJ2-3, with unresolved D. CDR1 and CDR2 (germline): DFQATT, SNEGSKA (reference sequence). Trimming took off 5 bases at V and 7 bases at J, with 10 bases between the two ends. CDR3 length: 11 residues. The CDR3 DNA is TGCAGTGCTCCCCTGGGAAATACGCAGTATTTT. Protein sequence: CSAPLGNTQYF.

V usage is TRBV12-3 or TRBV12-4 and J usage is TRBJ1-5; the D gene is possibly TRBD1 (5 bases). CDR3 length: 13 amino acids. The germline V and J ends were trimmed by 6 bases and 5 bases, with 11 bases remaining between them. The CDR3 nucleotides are TGTGCCAGCAGCCCCGGGGGGTATCAGCCCCAGCATTTT. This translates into CASSPGGYQPQHF.

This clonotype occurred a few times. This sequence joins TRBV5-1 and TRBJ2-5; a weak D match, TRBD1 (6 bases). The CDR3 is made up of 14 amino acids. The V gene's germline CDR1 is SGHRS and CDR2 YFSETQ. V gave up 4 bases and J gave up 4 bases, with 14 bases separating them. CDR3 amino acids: CASSLTGKRETQYF. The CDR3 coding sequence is TGCGCCAGCAGCCTCACAGGGAAGCGAGAGACCCAGTACTTC.

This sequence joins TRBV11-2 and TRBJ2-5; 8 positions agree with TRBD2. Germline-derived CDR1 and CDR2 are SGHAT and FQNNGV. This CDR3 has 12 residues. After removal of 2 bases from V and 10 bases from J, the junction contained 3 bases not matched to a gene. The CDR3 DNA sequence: TGTGCCAGCAGCTTATCCGGGGGGGGCCAGTACTTC. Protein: CASSLSGGGQYF.

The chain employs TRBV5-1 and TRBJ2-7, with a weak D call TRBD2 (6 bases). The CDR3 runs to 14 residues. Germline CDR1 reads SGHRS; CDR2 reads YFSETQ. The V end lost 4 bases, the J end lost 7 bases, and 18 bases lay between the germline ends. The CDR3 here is CASSLDGSIGEQYV. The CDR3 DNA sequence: TGCGCCAGCAGCCTAGACGGGAGTATTGGGGAGCAGTACGTC.

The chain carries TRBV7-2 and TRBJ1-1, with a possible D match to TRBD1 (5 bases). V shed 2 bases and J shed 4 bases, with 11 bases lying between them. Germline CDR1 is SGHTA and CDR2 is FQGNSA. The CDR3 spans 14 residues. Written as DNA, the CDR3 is TGTGCCAGCAGCTTACGTCGGGACCTCACTGAAGCTTTCTTT. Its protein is CASSLRRDLTEAFF.

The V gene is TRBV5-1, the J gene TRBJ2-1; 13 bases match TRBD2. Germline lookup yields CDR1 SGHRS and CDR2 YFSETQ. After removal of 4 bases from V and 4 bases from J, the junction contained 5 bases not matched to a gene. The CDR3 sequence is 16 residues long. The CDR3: CASSLTGLAGYNEQFF. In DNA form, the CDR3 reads TGCGCCAGCAGCCTAACGGGACTAGCGGGATACAATGAGCAGTTCTTC.

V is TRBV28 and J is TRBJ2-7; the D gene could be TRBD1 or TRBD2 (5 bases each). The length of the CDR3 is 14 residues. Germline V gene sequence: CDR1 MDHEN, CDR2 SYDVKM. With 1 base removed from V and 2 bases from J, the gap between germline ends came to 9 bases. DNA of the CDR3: TGTGCCAGCAGTTTATTGGGACCGACCTACGAGCAGTACTTC. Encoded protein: CASSLLGPTYEQYF.

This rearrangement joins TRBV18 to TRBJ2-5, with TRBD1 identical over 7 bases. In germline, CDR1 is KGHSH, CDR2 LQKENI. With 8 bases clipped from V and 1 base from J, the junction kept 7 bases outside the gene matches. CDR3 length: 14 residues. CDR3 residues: CASRTGVAQETQYF. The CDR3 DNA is TGTGCCAGCAGAACAGGGGTAGCCCAAGAGACCCAGTACTTC.